The clone carrying this TCR beta chain was seen a handful of times. Its antigen is as yet unknown. Germline V gene sequence: CDR1 MDHEN, CDR2 SYDVKM. The length of the CDR3 is 15 residues. Trimming took 3 bases from V and 3 from J, leaving 14 bases between them. This sample stems from a study of beta chain features in type 1 diabetes. Expressed TCRB transcripts were sequenced because the isolated RNA had all been reverse transcribed beforehand. Here immunoSEQ multiplex PCR was the method, and the copy in TCRdb shows in-frame clones only, minus some. Among hundreds of thousands of clones listed, over 9.5% were seen once. Points from the study as a whole: In the patient group, naive, central memory and Treg TCRB repertoires seemed more alike than in the healthy donor group.

Stem cell-like memory, regulatory, central memory and naive CD4+ cells were sorted via CD45RO/CCR7/CD25/CD127/CD95/CD27. This receptor was identified in a man between 18 and 29 years old in good health. The sequencing input was naive CD4+ T cells from blood. J is TRBJ2-5 and V is TRBV28, with D perhaps TRBD1 (6 bases). In DNA, the CDR3 is TGTGCCAGCAGTTTCGCGAGGGGGATCAAAGAGACCCAGTACTTC. Residues: CASSFARGIKETQYF.